This T cell receptor (beta chain) emerged from a study of T cell changes during pregnancy in multiple sclerosis. Sequenced by immunoSEQ multiplex PCR; TCRdb stores in-frame clones only, minus some. Of tens of thousands of clones in the sample, 88% were seen once. This CDR3 has 13 amino acids. Unmatched junction bases numbered 4, after V lost 8 bases and J lost 1 base. Per the germline V gene, CDR1 is MNHNS and CDR2 is SASEGT. V and J are TRBV6-1 and TRBJ2-7, with 8 positions matching TRBD1. The sequencing used CD4+ T cells from peripheral blood mononuclear cells, collected in the second trimester of pregnancy. The TCR comes from a female donor with multiple sclerosis, enrolled in a pregnancy study. The CDR3 spells CASERTGSYEQYF. CDR3 nucleotide sequence: TGTGCCAGCGAGAGGACAGGGTCCTACGAGCAGTACTTC.